This T cell receptor beta chain comes out of a study of human T cells and chemical hapten exposure. The authors extracted total RNA from unfractionated whole blood. TCRdb analysed the 5' RACE reads with MiXCR anew, one entry per CDR3 protein. The table records about 110,000 distinct CDR3 sequences, roughly 19% of them present only once. Trimming left V 1 base short and J 7 bases short, with 14 bases between. The germline V gene has CDR1 SGHDN and CDR2 FVKESK. The CDR3 runs to 15 residues. The chain is built from TRBV14 and TRBJ2-1; D uncertain. The sequence derives from a human donor in good health. CDR3 sequence reads: CASSQVSYPWNEQFF. The CDR3 DNA follows: TGTGCCAGCAGCCAAGTCTCCTACCCCTGGAATGAGCAGTTCTTC.